The present entry profiles one T cell receptor (beta chain) with its context. The age range of participants was about 18 to 100 years, with residence in fewer than 25 US areas. Cohort allocation depended upon clinical history that participants reported. Cohort 3 recovery required two negative PCRs, clearance, or symptom resolution. The record originates from a study of blood T cell repertoires in COVID-19. Study-wide background: Specimens from acute and convalescent COVID-19 originated in the United States, Italy and Spain.

Some clones are missing from TCRdb's copy, which holds only in-frame ones; the method was immunoSEQ multiplex PCR. The sample has nearly 400,000 clones, 85% to 90% seen once. This CDR3 is 15 amino acids long. Germline CDR1 reads SGHDT; CDR2 reads YYEEEE. J gave up 5 bases and V 3 bases, and 5 bases lay outside the gene matches. The chain is built from TRBV5-6 and TRBJ2-1, with 10 nucleotides matching TRBD2. The sample taken for sequencing was PBMCs or T cells enriched from blood (not recorded which). The receptor's source is a woman in her 30s who had recovered from COVID-19. In DNA, the CDR3 is TGTGCCAGCAGCTCGGGGACTAGCGCCCACAATGAGCAGTTCTTC. It encodes CASSSGTSAHNEQFF.